The next 27 T cell receptor beta chains were all read from a single sample in a study of cytomegalovirus exposure and HLA in healthy donors (dated by TCRdb to the late 2010s). The library relied on the immunoSEQ multiplex PCR assay. The multiplex PCR relied on a mix of 60 forward primers for TCR Vbeta segments and 13 reverse primers for TCR Jbeta segments. In its TCRdb copy, this immuneACCESS table keeps in-frame sequences only and misses some clones. Where compared with another copy, unresolved V genes explain less than half of these, and the others have no known cause. A total of fewer than 150,000 clones appear in this sample, 70% to 80% of them only once. The ten top clones hold about 2.2% of the sample. Sequenced: PBMCs. These receptors were obtained from a young man in good health and CMV-seronegative.

The V call is TRBV19, the J call TRBJ2-6; D unresolved. The CDR3 sequence is 14 residues long. Germline assignment: CDR1 LNHDA and CDR2 SQIVND (reference sequence). V was shortened by 5 bases and J by 4 bases, with 9 bases between the two germline ends. CDR3 sequence reads: CASSFGRGANVLTF. DNA for the CDR3: TGTGCCAGTAGTTTTGGTCGGGGGGCCAACGTCCTGACTTTC.

The chain joins TRBV18 to TRBJ1-1, with TRBD1 matching over 10 bases. Germline assignment: CDR1 KGHSH and CDR2 LQKENI. This CDR3 contains 16 residues. Trimming took 3 bases from V and 4 from J; bases not matched to a gene: 8. The CDR3 loop reads CASSPGTGATGTEAFF. CDR3 nucleotides: TGTGCCAGCTCACCGGGGACAGGGGCGACGGGCACTGAAGCTTTCTTT. Variable domain in full (rest from reference TRBV18 and TRBJ1-1): NAGVMQNPRHLVRRRGQEARLRCSPMKGHSHVYWYRQLPEEGLKFMVYLQKENIIDESGMPKERFSAEFPKEGPSILRIQQVVRGDSAAYFCASSPGTGATGTEAFFGQGTRLTVV.

This clone turned up a few times. The chain uses TRBV6-5 and TRBJ1-5; 7 bases are a match to TRBD1. There are 15 residues in the CDR3. The germline CDR1 and CDR2 sequences are MNHEY and SVGAGI. J was trimmed by 2 bases and V by 5 bases; bases with no gene match: 6. CDR3 loop: CASSAPGQGNQPQHF. In DNA, the CDR3 is TGTGCCAGCAGTGCTCCCGGACAGGGCAATCAGCCCCAGCATTTT.

The chain combines TRBV5-1 with TRBJ2-1; 12 bases match TRBD2. J was trimmed by 7 bases and V by 2 bases; bases with no gene match: 1. CDR3 length: 14 residues. From germline, CDR1 is SGHRS and CDR2 YFSETQ. The CDR3 bases are TGCGCCAGCAGCTTAGGACTAGCGGGGAATGAGCAGTTCTTC. Translating it yields CASSLGLAGNEQFF.

Worth noting for this clone: Other nucleotide sequences in the sample specify the same CDR3. This rearrangement joins TRBV5-1 to TRBJ1-1, with D perhaps matching TRBD1 (6 bases). This CDR3 is 13 amino acids long. V lost 2 bases, J lost 4 bases, and 9 bases lay in between. Germline CDR1 reads SGHRS; CDR2 reads YFSETQ. The CDR3 coding sequence is TGCGCCAGCAGCTTAGGGGGTTTCACTGAAGCTTTCTTT. Protein product: CASSLGGFTEAFF. Looking up the rest from reference TRBV5-1 and TRBJ1-1 gives the full variable domain: KAGVTQTPRYLIKTRGQQVTLSCSPISGHRSVSWYQQTPGQGLQFLFEYFSETQRNKGNFPGRFSGRQFSNSRSEMNVSTLELGDSALYLCASSLGGFTEAFFGQGTRLTVV.

This chain connects TRBV6-6 to TRBJ2-3; weak D call: TRBD2 (5 bases). The CDR3 length is 13 residues. CDR1 and CDR2 from the germline V gene are MNHNY and SVGAGI (reference sequence). V was trimmed by 5 bases and J by 1 base, leaving 7 bases between them. The chain's CDR3 is CASSTGGTDTQYF. Written as DNA, the CDR3 is TGTGCCAGCAGTACCGGGGGCACAGATACGCAGTATTTT.

The chain uses TRBV19 and TRBJ2-5; 8 bases align to TRBD1. Germline V gives CDR1 LNHDA, CDR2 SQIVND (reference sequence). The CDR3 sequence is 15 residues long. V shed 6 bases, J shed 6 bases, and the junction held 12 bases outside the gene matches. In DNA, the CDR3 is TGTGCCAGTAGCGAACCCAGGGGGCGCGGCCAGACCCAGTACTTC. It yields the protein CASSEPRGRGQTQYF.

This chain links TRBV19 with TRBJ1-5, with D unresolved. This CDR3 has 15 residues. V was cut by 3 bases and J by 0 bases, with 9 bases left in between. Germline V gives CDR1 LNHDA, CDR2 SQIVND (reference sequence). In DNA form, the CDR3 reads TGTGCCAGTAGTATCCCCGGTTATAGCAATCAGCCCCAGCATTTT. The encoded protein is CASSIPGYSNQPQHF. The variable domain in full, completed from reference TRBV19 and TRBJ1-5, reads DGGITQSPKYLFRKEGQNVTLSCEQNLNHDAMYWYRQDPGQGLRLIYYSQIVNDFQKGDIAEGYSVSREKKESFPLTVTSAQKNPTAFYLCASSIPGYSNQPQHFGDGTRLSIL.

The count of this clone is one. This chain links TRBV6-5 with TRBJ2-3, with a possible D match to TRBD2 (6 bases). This CDR3 has 15 residues. Germline CDR1 is MNHEY and CDR2 is SVGAGI. With 3 bases removed from V and 5 bases from J, the gap between germline ends came to 15 bases. The CDR3 spells CASSYRAGLVDTQYF. CDR3 in DNA: TGTGCCAGCAGTTATCGGGCGGGGCTAGTAGATACGCAGTATTTT.

The J gene is TRBJ2-7, the V gene TRBV18, with a tentative D call TRBD2 (5 bases). V dropped 3 bases and J dropped 0 bases, with 12 bases sitting between them. The CDR3 runs to 15 residues. The germline V gene has CDR1 KGHSH and CDR2 LQKENI. CDR3 sequence: CASSPDPSGSYEQYF. CDR3 bases: TGTGCCAGCTCACCGGACCCCAGCGGCTCCTACGAGCAGTACTTC.

This clone has a handful of counts. The chain uses TRBV6-5 and TRBJ1-4; TRBD1 aligns across 9 bases. V gave up 5 bases and J gave up 6 bases; unmatched junction bases: 4. Germline V gene sequence: CDR1 MNHEY, CDR2 SVGAGI. This CDR3 contains 14 residues. CDR3 sequence: CASSHRGRYEKLFF. In nucleotides, the CDR3 is TGTGCCAGCAGTCACAGGGGGCGTTATGAAAAACTGTTTTTT.

This clone was observed a few times. The chain recombines TRBV6-5 with TRBJ1-5, with D maybe TRBD1 (5 bases). The CDR3 sequence is 13 residues long. V was clipped by 6 bases and J by 5 bases, with 11 bases between them. Germline V gene lookup returns CDR1 MNHEY and CDR2 SVGAGI. This CDR3 is CASRTGVDQPQHF. The DNA for the CDR3 is TGTGCCAGCAGAACAGGCGTTGATCAGCCCCAGCATTTT.

This chain connects TRBV9 to TRBJ1-1, with D unresolved. The CDR3 is 15 amino acids. Trimming shortened V by 0 bases and J by 5 bases, and 14 bases separated the two germline ends. CDR1 is SGDLS, CDR2 YYNGEE, per germline. The CDR3 DNA is TGTGCCAGCAGCGTAGACGTCTGGAGAGGGACTGAAGCTTTCTTT. It specifies CASSVDVWRGTEAFF.

V usage is TRBV5-4 and J usage is TRBJ2-3, with TRBD2 matching over 8 bases. Unmatched junction bases numbered 7, after V lost 7 bases and J lost 0 bases. Germline CDR1 is SGHNT and CDR2 is YYREEE (reference sequence). CDR3 size: 15 residues. The DNA of the CDR3 is TGTGCCAGCTCCGGGAGGGCCCTCAGCACAGATACGCAGTATTTT. Translating gives CASSGRALSTDTQYF. The whole variable domain, remainder taken from reference TRBV5-4 and TRBJ2-3, is ETGVTQSPTHLIKTRGQQVTLRCSSQSGHNTVSWYQQALGQGPQFIFQYYREEENGRGNFPPRFSGLQFPNYSSELNVNALELDDSALYLCASSGRALSTDTQYFGPGTRLTVL.

The chain couples TRBV28 to TRBJ2-5; TRBD1 aligns across 7 bases. V dropped 4 bases and J dropped 1; count of bases not matched to a gene: 3. CDR1 is MDHEN, CDR2 SYDVKM, per germline. The CDR3 contains 14 residues. The CDR3 spells CASSSRGFQETQYF. The CDR3 bases are TGTGCCAGCAGTTCCAGGGGGTTCCAAGAGACCCAGTACTTC.

The CDR3 reads CASGTRFNSPLHF. CDR3 sequence (DNA): TGTGCCAGCGGGACACGGTTTAATTCACCCCTCCACTTT. This chain links TRBV27 with TRBJ1-6; D may be TRBD1 (6 bases). V dropped 8 bases and J dropped 6 bases, with 11 bases sitting between them. The CDR3 runs to 13 residues. CDR1 and CDR2 from the germline V gene are MNHEY and SMNVEV (reference sequence).

The rearrangement links TRBV29-1 to TRBJ2-1; 10 bases align to TRBD2. The CDR3 is 16 residues long. The germline CDR1 and CDR2 sequences are SQVTM and ANQGSEA. V dropped 6 bases and J dropped 6; count of bases not matched to a gene: 14. CDR3 sequence: CSVKSVLAGPGNEQFF. In DNA form, the CDR3 reads TGCAGCGTAAAATCTGTACTAGCGGGGCCCGGCAATGAGCAGTTCTTC.

In its sample, this clone was seen a few times. The chain employs TRBV5-1 and TRBJ1-4; TRBD1 agrees at 8 bases. V lost 4 bases to trimming and J lost 8 bases; unmatched junction nucleotides: 10. CDR3 length: 15 residues. CDR1 is SGHRS and CDR2 is YFSETQ in the germline V gene. In DNA, the CDR3 is TGCGCCAGCAGCACACAGGGGGGGCGCGGAGAAAAACTGTTTTTT. Protein sequence: CASSTQGGRGEKLFF.

This chain links TRBV5-1 with TRBJ2-3; TRBD2 agrees at 7 bases. CDR3 length: 15 amino acids. The junction had 7 bases not matched to a gene; V was cut back by 0 bases and J by 6 bases. CDR1 is SGHRS and CDR2 is YFSETQ in the germline V gene. CDR3 residues: CASSLGGTITDTQYF. CDR3 nucleotides: TGCGCCAGCAGCTTGGGGGGGACTATCACCGATACGCAGTATTTT.

In its sample, this clone was seen a few times. V usage is TRBV7-6 and J usage is TRBJ2-1; 10 bases are a match to TRBD2. The CDR3 consists of 17 residues. The V gene end was trimmed by 1 base and the J gene end by 6 bases; junction bases not matched to a gene: 9. Germline V gives CDR1 SGHVS, CDR2 FNYEAQ. The CDR3: CASSLDTSGTHSNEQFF. The CDR3, as DNA: TGTGCCAGCAGCTTAGACACTAGCGGGACTCACAGCAATGAGCAGTTCTTC. The variable domain in full, with the rest retrieved from reference TRBV7-6 and TRBJ2-1, is GAGVSQSPRYKVTKRGQDVALRCDPISGHVSLYWYRQALGQGPEFLTYFNYEAQQDKSGLPNDRFSAERPEGSISTLTIQRTEQRDSAMYRCASSLDTSGTHSNEQFFGPGTRLTVL.

V usage is TRBV6-5 and J usage is TRBJ2-6; perhaps TRBD1 as D (6 bases). Per germline, CDR1 MNHEY and CDR2 SVGAGI. V gave up 6 bases and J gave up 0 bases, with 9 bases separating them. This CDR3 is 15 amino acids long. For the CDR3, the DNA is TGTGCCAGCAGGATACAGGGCTCTGGGGCCAACGTCCTGACTTTC. Translating gives CASRIQGSGANVLTF.

This chain links TRBV15 with TRBJ2-7; 10 positions agree with TRBD2. The ends lost 1 base at V and 3 bases at J; junction bases unmatched: 3. CDR1 and CDR2 (germline): LNHNV, YYDKDF (reference sequence). The CDR3 contains 15 residues. The CDR3: CATSRGGTSDYEQYF. In DNA, the CDR3 is TGTGCCACCAGCAGAGGAGGGACTAGCGACTACGAGCAGTACTTC.

About this clone itself: One end of the junction is discordant with germline, which a read error may explain. The rearrangement uses TRBV2 and TRBJ2-7; 7 bases map to TRBD2. The CDR3 extends over 14 amino acids. Germline values: CDR1 SNHLY, CDR2 FYNNEI. The CDR3: CAGSPKGRGYEQYF. In DNA form, the CDR3 reads TGTGCCGGCAGCCCAAAGGGGAGGGGATACGAGCAGTACTTC. The full variable domain, with the rest looked up from reference TRBV2 and TRBJ2-7, is EPEVTQTPSHQVTQMGQEVILRCVPISNHLYFYWYRQILGQKVEFLVSFYNNEISEKSEIFDDQFSVERPDGSNFTLKIRSTKLEDSAMYFCAGSPKGRGYEQYFGPGTRLTVT.

This clone occurred once. The genes are TRBV28 and TRBJ1-6; maybe TRBD1 (5 bases). The V end lost 6 bases, the J end lost 6 bases, and 12 bases lay between the germline ends. Germline CDR1 reads MDHEN; CDR2 reads SYDVKM. CDR3 length equals 14 residues. In nucleotides, the CDR3 is TGTGCCAGCAGGTCCGGACATATTAATTCACCCCTCCACTTT. Translating gives CASRSGHINSPLHF.

Remarks on this clone: The missing conserved phenylalanine or tryptophan at the end of this CDR3 makes a read error likely. The V and J genes are TRBV6-5 and TRBJ1-2; maybe TRBD1 (5 bases). Trimming pared 0 bases from V and 4 bases from J, leaving 9 bases between. The CDR3 contains 14 residues. Germline V gene data show CDR1 as MNHEY and CDR2 as SVGAGI. Here the CDR3 reads CASSYSIQAYGYTL. As DNA, the CDR3 is TGTGCCAGCAGTTACTCGATACAGGCCTATGGCTACACCCTC.

This CDR3 reads CASSFGTGVQETQYF. The CDR3 coding sequence is TGTGCCAGCAGCTTTGGGACGGGAGTACAGGAGACCCAGTACTTC. J is TRBJ2-5 and V is TRBV7-7, with D tentatively TRBD2 (6 bases). This CDR3 has 15 amino acids. Germline V gene sequence: CDR1 SSHAT, CDR2 FNYEAQ (reference sequence). With 3 bases removed from V and 5 bases from J, the gap between germline ends came to 16 bases.

The sample holds a few counts of this clone. V is TRBV7-2 and J is TRBJ2-1, with TRBD2 matching 11 bases. CDR3 size: 15 residues. CDR1 is SGHTA, CDR2 FQGNSA, per germline. J was trimmed by 7 bases and V by 1 base; bases with no gene match: 3. CDR3 in DNA: TGTGCCAGCAGCTTAGTAGCGGGAGGGTGGAATGAGCAGTTCTTC. This gives the protein CASSLVAGGWNEQFF. The whole variable domain, remainder taken from reference TRBV7-2 and TRBJ2-1, is GAGVSQSPSNKVTEKGKDVELRCDPISGHTALYWYRQSLGQGLEFLIYFQGNSAPDKSGLPSDRFSAERTGGSVSTLTIQRTQQEDSAVYLCASSLVAGGWNEQFFGPGTRLTVL.